One and the same sample provided the 21 T cell receptor beta chains below, sequenced in a study of blood T cell repertoires in COVID-19. Method: immunoSEQ multiplex PCR; TCRdb's copy keeps in-frame clones and lacks some. In the table there are about 240,000 clones, 81% of which are singletons. The sequencing sample was made of peripheral blood. The receptors derive from a woman at least 80 years old with COVID-19, enrolled during active disease.

The V gene is TRBV5-1, the J gene TRBJ1-6; D is undetermined. Germline V CDR1 and CDR2: SGHRS, YFSETQ. The CDR3 is 15 amino acids. The V end lost 0 bases, the J end lost 8 bases, and 12 bases lay between the germline ends. DNA for the CDR3: TGCGCCAGCAGCTTGGGGAGGGTGGAGGATTCACCCCTCCACTTT. Residues: CASSLGRVEDSPLHF. Variable domain in full (rest from reference TRBV5-1 and TRBJ1-6): KAGVTQTPRYLIKTRGQQVTLSCSPISGHRSVSWYQQTPGQGLQFLFEYFSETQRNKGNFPGRFSGRQFSNSRSEMNVSTLELGDSALYLCASSLGRVEDSPLHFGNGTRLTVT.

The V gene is TRBV6-5, the J gene TRBJ2-1; 9 nucleotides match TRBD1. The J segment lost 6 bases and the V segment lost 2 bases, leaving 8 bases of the junction unmatched. CDR3 size: 16 residues. The germline gives CDR1 MNHEY, CDR2 SVGAGI. The CDR3 sequence is CASSYERTGVVNEQFF. The CDR3, as DNA: TGTGCCAGCAGTTACGAGAGGACAGGGGTTGTCAATGAGCAGTTCTTC.

In its sample, this clone was seen once. The CDR3 loop is CASRTGSTEAFF. In DNA, the CDR3 is TGTGCCAGCAGGACAGGGAGCACTGAAGCTTTCTTT. The gene calls are TRBV12-3 or TRBV12-4 and TRBJ1-1; 7 nucleotides match TRBD1. The CDR3 loop spans 12 amino acids. J was trimmed by 4 bases and V by 6 bases; bases with no gene match: 2.

This chain joins TRBV5-1 and TRBJ1-1, with D possibly being TRBD1 (5 bases). The V end lost 5 bases, the J end lost 0 bases, and 8 bases lay between the germline ends. The CDR3 has 13 amino acids. Germline loops: CDR1 SGHRS, CDR2 YFSETQ. The CDR3 region is CASRPTVNTEAFF. CDR3 nucleotides: TGCGCCAGCAGACCGACAGTGAACACTGAAGCTTTCTTT.

This chain connects TRBV7-9 to TRBJ2-7, with 8 bases lining up with TRBD1. The V and J ends lost 4 bases and 7 bases, in that order; junction bases with no gene match: 15. Looked up from germline, CDR1 is SEHNR and CDR2 is FQNEAQ (reference sequence). The CDR3 length is 16 residues. DNA of the CDR3: TGTGCCAGCAGCTGGGACCGGGACAGGCCCACCACTGAGCAGTACTTC. This codes for CASSWDRDRPTTEQYF.

This chain links TRBV19 with TRBJ2-1, with TRBD2 matching 9 bases. This CDR3 contains 16 residues. The V gene's germline CDR1 is LNHDA and CDR2 SQIVND (reference sequence). With 2 bases clipped from V and 2 bases from J, the junction kept 4 bases outside the gene matches. The CDR3 sequence is CASSILAGPTYNEQFF. The CDR3 DNA reads as TGTGCCAGTAGTATACTAGCGGGACCGACCTACAATGAGCAGTTCTTC.

The chain recombines TRBV9 with TRBJ2-2; the D gene is possibly TRBD1 (6 bases). This CDR3 region has 19 residues. The V gene lost 3 bases and the J gene lost 0 bases, with 21 bases spanning the gap. CDR1 and CDR2 (germline): SGDLS, YYNGEE. The CDR3 here is CASSGKTGTEKANTGELFF. In DNA, the CDR3 is TGTGCCAGCAGCGGGAAAACAGGGACGGAAAAAGCGAACACCGGGGAGCTGTTTTTT.

The genes are TRBV7-8 and TRBJ2-3, with TRBD2 as a possible D gene (6 bases). V lost 4 bases and J 4 bases, leaving 12 bases between the germline ends. From germline, CDR1 is SGHVS and CDR2 FQNEAQ. The CDR3 loop spans 14 amino acids. The CDR3 region has the DNA TGTGCCAGCAGCTGGGGACTGGCGGCAGATACGCAGTATTTT. This gives the protein CASSWGLAADTQYF.

The V gene is TRBV6-6, the J gene TRBJ1-1, with 8 bases lining up with TRBD1. This CDR3 region has 16 residues. CDR1 MNHNY and CDR2 SVGAGI come from the germline V gene (reference sequence). With V trimmed by 6 bases and J by 1 base, 10 bases remained unmatched. CDR3 region: CASRSGTGTGNTEAFF. Here the CDR3 DNA reads TGTGCCAGCAGAAGTGGGACCGGGACAGGGAACACTGAAGCTTTCTTT.

This sequence joins TRBV6-2 or TRBV6-3 and TRBJ1-1; 11 positions agree with TRBD1. Unmatched junction bases numbered 6, after V lost 4 bases and J lost 2 bases. The germline V gene has CDR1 MNHEY and CDR2 SVGEGT. The CDR3 runs 16 residues. CDR3 region: CASSLGQGASNTEAFF. DNA for the CDR3: TGTGCCAGCAGTTTAGGACAGGGGGCCTCTAACACTGAAGCTTTCTTT.

CDR3 bases: TGTGCCAGCAGCCAAGGGACTAGCGGTTGGTACGAGCAGTACTTC. Residues: CASSQGTSGWYEQYF. This sequence joins TRBV6-5 and TRBJ2-7; TRBD2 aligns across 11 bases. Germline V gives CDR1 MNHEY, CDR2 SVGAGI. The CDR3 is 15 residues long. The junction had 8 bases not matched to a gene; V was cut back by 6 bases and J by 4 bases.

The CDR3 loop is CASSRQGIQFF. The CDR3 DNA sequence: TGTGCCAGCAGCCGACAGGGTATACAGTTCTTC. This rearrangement joins TRBV9 to TRBJ2-1; 7 positions match TRBD1. Germline V gene lookup returns CDR1 SGDLS and CDR2 YYNGEE. J was trimmed by 13 bases and V by 4 bases; bases with no gene match: 5. This CDR3 has 11 amino acids. The full variable domain, with the rest looked up from reference TRBV9 and TRBJ2-1, is DSGVTQTPKHLITATGQRVTLRCSPRSGDLSVYWYQQSLDQGLQFLIQYYNGEERAKGNILERFSAQQFPDLHSELNLSSLELGDSALYFCASSRQGIQFFGPGTRLTVL.

This chain connects TRBV5-6 to TRBJ1-4; 9 bases match TRBD1. The CDR3 loop spans 17 amino acids. V shed 3 bases, J shed 2 bases, and the junction held 8 bases outside the gene matches. Germline V gives CDR1 SGHDT, CDR2 YYEEEE. The CDR3 spells CASSSYRGLFTNEKLFF. CDR3 in DNA: TGTGCCAGCAGCTCGTACAGGGGGCTCTTCACTAATGAAAAACTGTTTTTT. The full variable domain, in which reference TRBV5-6 and TRBJ1-4 provide the parts outside the CDR3, is DAGVTQSPTHLIKTRGQQVTLRCSPKSGHDTVSWYQQALGQGPQFIFQYYEEEERQRGNFPDRFSGHQFPNYSSELNVNALLLGDSALYLCASSSYRGLFTNEKLFFGSGTQLSVL.

This clone showed up just a few times. The chain carries TRBV4-2 and TRBJ2-7; 7 bases match TRBD1. Germline CDR1 and CDR2: LGHNA and YNFKEQ. V trimming: 4 bases; J trimming: 1 base; junction bases outside the gene matches: 4. The CDR3 is 14 residues long. Written as DNA, the CDR3 is TGTGCCAGCAGCCCTCGACAGGGATCCTACGAGCAGTACTTC. Translating gives CASSPRQGSYEQYF.

V is TRBV4-1 and J is TRBJ1-4; D call uncertain. The ends were cut back, 0 bases at V and 7 bases at J, with 6 bases in the middle. In germline, CDR1 is MGHRA, CDR2 YSYEKL. The CDR3 extends over 13 amino acids. This CDR3 reads CASSQDHVEKLFF. CDR3 sequence (DNA): TGCGCCAGCAGCCAAGATCATGTTGAAAAACTGTTTTTT.

The rearrangement links TRBV20-1 to TRBJ1-2; D gene uncertain. Germline lookup yields CDR1 DFQATT and CDR2 SNEGSKA (reference sequence). Between the trimmed V and J ends, which lost 6 bases and 8 bases, there was a span of 10 bases. The CDR3 is 10 amino acids. CDR3 protein: CSARRHGYTF. The CDR3 bases are TGCAGTGCCCGCAGGCACGGCTACACCTTC.

The chain carries TRBV29-1 and TRBJ1-2, with 7 bases matching TRBD1. After removal of 3 bases from V and 4 bases from J, the junction contained 5 bases not matched to a gene. The CDR3 extends over 13 amino acids. Germline V CDR1 and CDR2: SQVTM, ANQGSEA. CDR3 sequence: CSVEMGQSYGYTF. CDR3 nucleotides: TGCAGCGTTGAGATGGGACAGTCCTATGGCTACACCTTC.

This clone was counted a single time. The rearrangement uses TRBV5-1 and TRBJ1-1; a weak D match, TRBD1 (6 bases). Germline V gene sequence: CDR1 SGHRS, CDR2 YFSETQ. V dropped 0 bases and J dropped 1 base, with 7 bases sitting between them. The CDR3 spans 14 residues. CDR3 nucleotide sequence: TGCGCCAGCAGCTTGGGACAGGCGAACACTGAAGCTTTCTTT. Protein: CASSLGQANTEAFF.

The V call is TRBV10-2, the J call TRBJ1-2; D call uncertain. Germline CDR1 is WSHSY and CDR2 is SAAADI. The CDR3 is 15 residues long. V was shortened by 4 bases and J by 6 bases, with 18 bases between the two germline ends. The CDR3 is CASSATWGGLDGYTF. DNA of the CDR3: TGCGCCAGCAGTGCGACCTGGGGAGGGTTGGATGGCTACACCTTC.

This clone was seen a single time. This chain links TRBV19 with TRBJ1-2; TRBD1 aligns across 10 bases. Per the germline V gene, CDR1 is LNHDA and CDR2 is SQIVND (reference sequence). CDR3 length: 17 residues. V shed 3 bases, J shed 7 bases, and the junction held 14 bases outside the gene matches. CDR3 nucleotide sequence: TGTGCCAGTAGTATGGTCGCTGGGACAGGGGTTGGTCGTGGCTACACCTTC. It encodes CASSMVAGTGVGRGYTF.

This chain links TRBV30 with TRBJ1-3; tentatively, D is TRBD1 (6 bases). This CDR3 has 12 residues. The V and J ends lost 8 bases and 4 bases respectively, with 12 bases between them. Germline CDR1 is GTSNPN and CDR2 is SVGIG (reference sequence). The CDR3 here is CARGGLGNTIYF. Here the CDR3 DNA reads TGTGCCCGGGGGGGGCTCGGAAACACCATATATTTT.